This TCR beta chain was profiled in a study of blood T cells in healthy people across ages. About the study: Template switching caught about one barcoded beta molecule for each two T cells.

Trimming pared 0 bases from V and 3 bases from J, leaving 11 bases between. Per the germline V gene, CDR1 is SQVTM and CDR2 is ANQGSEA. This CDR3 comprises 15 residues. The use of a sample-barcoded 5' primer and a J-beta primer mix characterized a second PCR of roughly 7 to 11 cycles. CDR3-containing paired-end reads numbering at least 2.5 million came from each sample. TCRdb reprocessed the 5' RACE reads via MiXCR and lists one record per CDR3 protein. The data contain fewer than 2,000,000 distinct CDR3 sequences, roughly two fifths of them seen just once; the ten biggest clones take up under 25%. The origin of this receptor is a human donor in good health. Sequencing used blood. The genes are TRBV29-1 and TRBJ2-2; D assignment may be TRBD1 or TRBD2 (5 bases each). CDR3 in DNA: TGCAGCGTTGAAGACAGGGACCGAGACACCGGGGAGCTGTTTTTT. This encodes CSVEDRDRDTGELFF.